These T cell receptor beta chains were read from a single sample in a study of shared clonotypes between healthy human individuals. Assay: immunoSEQ multiplex PCR; the TCRdb copy retains only in-frame clones and omits some. Found here are about 96,000 clones, roughly 45% of them singletons; the top ten hold less than 15%. The sample consisted of PBMCs. These receptor sequences come from a woman aged 40 to 50 in good health. Some clones in this sample may be carry-over from other donors' samples. The CDR3 runs from the conserved cysteine through the conserved F or W. Each record gives: CDR3 length, clone size, V gene, J gene, CDR3 protein. Expanded clones are given a class, and other clones once, few, many or no size at all.

16	few	TRBV29-1	TRBJ2-7	CSVGRVGTGSSYEQYF
15	-	TRBV18	TRBJ2-1	CASSPPSGRNNEQFF
15	-	TRBV6-5	-	CASSVAGGPGAEQYF
17	-	TRBV7-9	TRBJ2-2	CASSSGPGDSNTGELFF
11	few	TRBV20-1	TRBJ1-2	CTTYNNYGYTF
14	-	TRBV11-2	TRBJ2-7	CASSLPGLVNEQYF
13	once	TRBV29-1	TRBJ2-2	CSVDIRNTGELFF
15	many	TRBV28	TRBJ2-2	CASSFRGGVAGELFF
15	-	TRBV28	TRBJ1-2	CASSNQRWANYGYTF
13	-	TRBV5-1	TRBJ2-7	CASSLDLPREQYF
17	-	TRBV9	TRBJ2-1	CASTVGSSGSGHNEQFF
15	once	TRBV7-8	TRBJ2-7	CASSLGKGSSYEQYF
11	-	TRBV20-1	TRBJ1-1	CSAPSNTEAFF
11	many	TRBV29-1	TRBJ2-1	CSAGQMNEQFF
15	many	TRBV21-1	TRBJ1-1	CASSKRRLMNTEAFF
14	-	TRBV7-6	TRBJ1-1	CASSPTGLNTEAFF
16	many	TRBV9	TRBJ2-5	CASSVRGGSYQETQYF
11	few	TRBV29-1	TRBJ2-1	CSGSSYNEQFF
12	-	TRBV5-6	TRBJ2-7	CASSFSREMQYF
15	once	TRBV9	TRBJ1-2	CASSARGAYHYGYTF
14	few	TRBV28	TRBJ2-1	CASRDPDRLNEQFF
15	many	TRBV5-1	TRBJ1-1	CASSLEGSLIGEAFF
10	medium-sized	TRBV20-1	TRBJ2-1	CSALYNEQFF
16	many	TRBV10-2	TRBJ1-2	CASSEGTDRSNYGYTF
15	many	TRBV5-4	TRBJ2-2	CASSLSGSSFGELFF
15	-	TRBV9	-	CASSVGLAGAYEQYF
16	-	TRBV30	TRBJ2-1	CAWSVKRPGGYNEQFF
13	-	TRBV6-1	TRBJ1-1	CASSELGYTEAFF
16	-	TRBV9	TRBJ2-5	CASSPSPHRTEETQYF
17	few	TRBV7-2	TRBJ2-7	CASSLDSGRESSYEQYF
15	-	TRBV27	-	CASSFRLAGRYEQYF
15	many	TRBV4-3	TRBJ2-3	CASSQELRGTDTQYF
15	few	TRBV7-9	TRBJ1-4	CASSLRQGRGEKLFF
15	-	TRBV4-3	TRBJ1-2	CASSPGQGGDVGYTF
16	-	TRBV28	TRBJ2-4	CASSTPGSLAKNIQYF
14	-	TRBV6-1	TRBJ1-1	CASSEHIKNTEAFF
13	many	TRBV5-1	TRBJ1-2	CASSYDINYGYTF
13	-	TRBV7-7	TRBJ2-7	CASSRLGSYEQYF
15	many	TRBV21-1	TRBJ2-4	CASSKGSREPGIQYF
13	-	TRBV5-1	TRBJ2-7	CASSLVPSYEQYF
15	-	TRBV11-3	TRBJ2-7	CASGPGRTSGYEQYF
15	once	TRBV6-6	TRBJ2-7	CASSSSSGSSYEQYF
14	-	TRBV7-2	TRBJ1-5	CASSHVGGWRPQHF
16	-	TRBV7-6	TRBJ2-7	CASSWFGGRGSREQYF
14	few	TRBV9	-	CASSPGTSGYEQYF
16	-	TRBV27	TRBJ2-3	CASSWTSGGLGDTQYF
15	-	TRBV28	-	CASRTPGTGVNEQFF
13	-	TRBV5-4	TRBJ2-7	CASSFDESYEQYF